Listed below are T cell receptor beta chains from one sample, sequenced in a study of cytomegalovirus exposure and HLA in healthy donors. Repertoires were generated with immunoSEQ multiplex PCR, while TCRdb's copy carries only in-frame clones and drops some. Among approximately 190,000 clones listed, about four fifths were seen once. Sequencing was performed on PBMCs. These receptors all come from a boy under 10 years old in good health and CMV-seronegative. Each CDR3 is given with its conserved first and last residue. Fields, in order: CDR3 protein, CDR3 DNA, D gene, clone size, V gene, J gene. D genes are given only for firm matches. A row's size may be missing; if present it is once, few, many or a size class.

CASSLRISNQPQHF	TGCGCCAGCAGCTTGAGAATTTCCAATCAGCCCCAGCATTTT	NA	NA	TRBV4-3	TRBJ1-5
CASSPLAGPYNEQFF	TGTGCCAGCAGCCCTCTAGCGGGGCCCTACAATGAGCAGTTCTTC	TRBD2	NA	TRBV7-2	TRBJ2-1
CASSPRDRVPPYEQYF	TGTGCCAGTAGTCCCAGGGACAGGGTCCCCCCCTACGAGCAGTACTTC	TRBD1	NA	TRBV19	TRBJ2-7
CASSVGEGAETQYF	TGTGCCAGCAGCGTAGGTGAGGGTGCAGAGACCCAGTACTTC	NA	NA	TRBV9	TRBJ2-5
CASSLDGGRPGSPLHF	TGTGCCAGCAGCTTAGACGGGGGGCGCCCGGGATCACCCCTCCACTTT	NA	NA	TRBV7-8	TRBJ1-6
CASSKDRAGETQYF	TGTGCCAGCAGCAAGGACAGGGCGGGAGAGACCCAGTACTTC	TRBD1	NA	TRBV5-6	TRBJ2-5
CASSQGGAGGEKLFF	TGCGCCAGCAGCCAAGGGGGGGCAGGGGGTGAAAAACTGTTTTTT	TRBD1	NA	TRBV4-3	TRBJ1-4
CAISESRTGRNTIYF	TGTGCCATCAGTGAATCCCGGACAGGGAGAAACACCATATATTTT	TRBD1	NA	TRBV10-3	TRBJ1-3
CASTLQLGGTEAFF	TGTGCCAGCACCTTACAGCTGGGGGGCACTGAAGCTTTCTTT	NA	NA	TRBV6-6	TRBJ1-1
CASSLASGYRTDTQYF	TGCGCCAGCAGCTTGGCCTCAGGGTACCGCACAGATACGCAGTATTTT	NA	NA	TRBV5-1	TRBJ2-3
CASSEGSAPGVDEQFF	TGCGCCAGCAGCGAGGGAAGTGCCCCGGGGGTGGATGAGCAGTTCTTC	NA	few	TRBV4-3	TRBJ2-1
CASSFGTSYEQYF	TGTGCCAGCAGCTTCGGTACCTCCTACGAGCAGTACTTC	NA	NA	TRBV5-6	TRBJ2-7
CASSYQGPYTGELFF	TGTGCCAGCAGTTACCAGGGTCCTTACACCGGGGAGCTGTTTTTT	NA	NA	TRBV6-5	TRBJ2-2
CASSETTGYGNTIYF	TGTGCCAGCAGCGAGACGACAGGGTACGGAAACACCATATATTTT	TRBD1	once	TRBV5-8	TRBJ1-3
CAISRQGWDQETQYF	TGTGCCATCAGCCGACAGGGATGGGACCAAGAGACCCAGTACTTC	TRBD1	few	TRBV10-3	TRBJ2-5
CASSRQFNTGELFF	TGTGCCAGTAGTAGACAATTTAACACCGGGGAGCTGTTTTTT	NA	NA	TRBV19	TRBJ2-2
CASSLVSGGFYGYTF	TGTGCCAGCAGCTTAGTTTCAGGTGGCTTCTATGGCTACACCTTC	NA	NA	TRBV7-8	TRBJ1-2
CAWSVTGGGNSPLHF	TGTGCCTGGAGTGTAACAGGGGGGGGTAATTCACCCCTCCACTTT	TRBD1	NA	TRBV30	TRBJ1-6
CSSSLRQGETQYF	TGTTCCAGCAGCTTAAGACAGGGGGAGACCCAGTACTTC	TRBD1	NA	TRBV7-9	TRBJ2-5
CASSASGGSENEQFF	TGTGCCAGCAGCGCTAGCGGGGGGTCCGAGAATGAGCAGTTCTTC	TRBD2	NA	TRBV11-3	TRBJ2-1
CASGLVSRTDTQYF	TGTGCTAGTGGTTTGGTAAGCCGCACAGATACGCAGTATTTT	NA	NA	TRBV12-5	TRBJ2-3
CASSFRLAGGGETQYF	TGTGCCAGCAGCTTCCGACTAGCGGGGGGGGGTGAGACCCAGTACTTC	TRBD2	NA	TRBV11-1	TRBJ2-5
CASSRQGTDTQYF	TGTGCCAGCAGCCGACAGGGGACAGATACGCAGTATTTT	TRBD1	NA	TRBV9	TRBJ2-3
CASSQVSYTEAFF	TGCGCCAGCAGCCAAGTTTCGTACACTGAAGCTTTCTTT	NA	NA	TRBV4-3	TRBJ1-1
CASQETGNSYNSPLHF	TGTGCCAGTCAAGAAACAGGGAACTCCTATAATTCACCCCTCCACTTT	NA	few	TRBV27	TRBJ1-6
CASSLVPGMETQYF	TGTGCCAGCAGCTTAGTTCCGGGGATGGAGACCCAGTACTTC	NA	NA	TRBV7-2	TRBJ2-5
CAISEVWGSEQFF	TGTGCCATCAGTGAGGTCTGGGGCTCGGAGCAGTTCTTC	NA	NA	TRBV10-3	TRBJ2-1
CASSDRNRGQGFTDTQYF	TGTGCCAGCAGCGATCGGAACCGGGGACAGGGGTTCACAGATACGCAGTATTTT	NA	NA	TRBV21-1	TRBJ2-3
CATSDGSGSYEQYF	TGTGCCACTTCCGATGGGAGTGGGTCCTACGAGCAGTACTTC	NA	NA	TRBV19	TRBJ2-7
CASSSPLAGGHEQYF	TGTGCCAGCAGCTCCCCCCTAGCGGGGGGGCACGAGCAGTACTTC	TRBD2	NA	TRBV7-2	TRBJ2-7
CAGSQDTGGGPSYNEQFF	TGTGCCGGCAGCCAAGATACCGGCGGGGGGCCCTCCTACAATGAGCAGTTCTTC	TRBD2	NA	TRBV4-2	TRBJ2-1
CASSLSNEKLFF	TGCGCCAGCAGCTTGTCAAATGAAAAACTGTTTTTT	NA	NA	TRBV5-1	TRBJ1-4
CASSHTPVGLIF	TGTGCCAGCAGTCACACCCCCGTGGGACTCATTTTT	NA	once	TRBV6-5	TRBJ1-1
CASSPQGAGNTIYF	TGTGCCAGCAGCCCACAGGGGGCTGGAAACACCATATATTTT	TRBD1	NA	TRBV7-6	TRBJ1-3
CASETGGTYEQYF	TGTGCCAGCGAGACAGGGGGCACCTACGAGCAGTACTTC	TRBD1	NA	TRBV6-1	TRBJ2-7
CASSLQGNTEAFF	TGCGCCAGCAGCTTACAGGGGAACACTGAAGCTTTCTTT	NA	NA	TRBV5-1	TRBJ1-1
CASSARLGATYNEQFF	TGTGCCAGCAGTGCCCGGCTGGGGGCAACCTACAATGAGCAGTTCTTC	NA	few	TRBV6-6	TRBJ2-1
CASSDSGGTDTQYF	TGTGCCAGCAGTGATAGCGGGGGGACAGATACGCAGTATTTT	TRBD2	few	TRBV6-4	TRBJ2-3
CASSYELAGELFF	TGTGCCAGCAGTTACGAGCTTGCCGGGGAGCTGTTTTTT	NA	NA	TRBV6-5	TRBJ2-2
CASSYLPPTEAFF	TGTGCCAGCAGCTACCTCCCACCCACTGAAGCTTTCTTT	NA	NA	TRBV28	TRBJ1-1
CASSPRTANEKLFF	TGTGCCAGCTCACCAAGGACAGCTAATGAAAAACTGTTTTTT	NA	NA	TRBV18	TRBJ1-4
CAWTRSGGTEAFF	TGTGCCTGGACTCGATCAGGGGGGACTGAAGCTTTCTTT	TRBD1	NA	TRBV30	TRBJ1-1
CASSYDNSDRGPEAFF	TGCGCCAGCAGCTACGACAACTCGGACAGGGGCCCTGAAGCTTTCTTT	TRBD1	NA	TRBV4-3	TRBJ1-1
CSVARDSEETQYF	TGCAGCGTTGCGAGGGACTCCGAAGAGACCCAGTACTTC	NA	NA	TRBV29-1	TRBJ2-5
CASRMTRTGTQYF	TGTGCCAGCAGGATGACTAGAACGGGTACGCAGTATTTT	NA	NA	TRBV6-5	TRBJ2-3
CASSLEWRGGYNEQFF	TGTGCCAGCAGCTTGGAGTGGCGGGGGGGGTACAATGAGCAGTTCTTC	TRBD2	NA	TRBV5-6	TRBJ2-1
CASSFGADTQYF	TGTGCCAGCAGCTTCGGGGCAGATACGCAGTATTTT	NA	once	TRBV7-6	TRBJ2-3
CASSLGNRKETQYF	TGTGCCAGCAGCTTGGGAAACAGAAAAGAGACCCAGTACTTC	NA	once	TRBV5-4	TRBJ2-5
CASSFSVGQGNSPLHF	TGTGCCAGCAGCTTTAGCGTGGGACAGGGGAATTCACCCCTCCACTTT	TRBD1	NA	TRBV13	TRBJ1-6
CASSWIQGSTEAFF	TGTGCCAGCAGCTGGATACAGGGAAGCACTGAAGCTTTCTTT	NA	NA	TRBV7-9	TRBJ1-1
CASSLRAGKGTGELFF	TGTGCCAGCAGCTTAAGGGCAGGGAAGGGCACCGGGGAGCTGTTTTTT	NA	NA	TRBV7-3	TRBJ2-2
CASSLRGIGRDTDTQYF	TGTGCCAGCAGCTTAAGAGGGATCGGCCGAGACACAGATACGCAGTATTTT	NA	NA	TRBV13	TRBJ2-3
CASSLAGSSSYEQYF	TGTGCCAGCAGTCTAGCGGGGTCCAGCTCCTACGAGCAGTACTTC	TRBD2	NA	TRBV2	TRBJ2-7
CASSVAAGLLNEKLFF	TGTGCCAGCAGCGTAGCCGCGGGACTTCTTAATGAAAAACTGTTTTTT	NA	NA	TRBV9	TRBJ1-4